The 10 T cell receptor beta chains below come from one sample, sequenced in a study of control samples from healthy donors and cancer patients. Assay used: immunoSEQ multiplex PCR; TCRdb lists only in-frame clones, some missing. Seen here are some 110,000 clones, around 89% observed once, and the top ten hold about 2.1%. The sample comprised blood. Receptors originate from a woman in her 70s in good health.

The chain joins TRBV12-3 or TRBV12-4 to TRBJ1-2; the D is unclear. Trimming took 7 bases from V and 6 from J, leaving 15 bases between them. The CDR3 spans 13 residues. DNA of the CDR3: TGTGCCAGCACGAGCGGTCCTTGGCATGGCTACACCTTC. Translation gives CASTSGPWHGYTF.

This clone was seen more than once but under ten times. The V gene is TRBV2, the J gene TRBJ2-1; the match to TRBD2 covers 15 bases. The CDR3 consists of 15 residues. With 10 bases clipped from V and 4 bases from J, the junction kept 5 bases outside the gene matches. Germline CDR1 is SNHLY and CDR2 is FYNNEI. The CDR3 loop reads CAKMGTSGGYNEQFF. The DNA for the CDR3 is TGTGCCAAGATGGGGACTAGCGGGGGGTACAATGAGCAGTTCTTC.

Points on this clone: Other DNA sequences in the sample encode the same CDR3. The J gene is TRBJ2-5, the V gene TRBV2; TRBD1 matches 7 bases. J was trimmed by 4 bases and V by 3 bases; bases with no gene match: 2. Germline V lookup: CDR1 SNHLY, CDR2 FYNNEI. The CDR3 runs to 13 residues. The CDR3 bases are TGTGCCAGCAGTGATAACAGGGGAGAGACCCAGTACTTC. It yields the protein CASSDNRGETQYF.

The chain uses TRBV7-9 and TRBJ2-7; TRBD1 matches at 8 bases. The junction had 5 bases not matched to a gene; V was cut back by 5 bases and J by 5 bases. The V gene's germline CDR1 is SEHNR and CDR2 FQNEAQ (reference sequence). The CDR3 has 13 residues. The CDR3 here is CASSLQGAHEQYF. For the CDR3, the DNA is TGTGCCAGCAGCCTTCAGGGGGCCCACGAGCAGTACTTC.

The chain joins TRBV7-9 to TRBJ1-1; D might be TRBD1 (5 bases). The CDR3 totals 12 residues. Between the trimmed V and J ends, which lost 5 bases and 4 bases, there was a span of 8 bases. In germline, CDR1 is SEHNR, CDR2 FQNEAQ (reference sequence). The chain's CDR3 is CASSPDSTEAFF. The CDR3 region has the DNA TGTGCCAGCAGCCCTGACAGCACTGAAGCTTTCTTT.

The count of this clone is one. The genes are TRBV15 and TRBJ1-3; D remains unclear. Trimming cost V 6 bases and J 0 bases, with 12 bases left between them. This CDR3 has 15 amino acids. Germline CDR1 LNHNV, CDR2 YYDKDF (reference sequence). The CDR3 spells CATRRDISSGNTIYF. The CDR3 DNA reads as TGTGCCACCAGACGAGACATATCCTCTGGAAACACCATATATTTT.

CDR3 nucleotide sequence: TGCGCCAGCAGCTCTGGACAGACCACCGGGGAGCTGTTTTTT. Encoded protein: CASSSGQTTGELFF. The chain couples TRBV5-1 to TRBJ2-2; D may be TRBD1 (6 bases). V lost 3 bases to trimming and J lost 4 bases, with 10 bases between them. Germline V CDR1 and CDR2: SGHRS, YFSETQ. This CDR3 contains 14 residues. The full variable domain, its missing parts supplied by reference TRBV5-1 and TRBJ2-2, is KAGVTQTPRYLIKTRGQQVTLSCSPISGHRSVSWYQQTPGQGLQFLFEYFSETQRNKGNFPGRFSGRQFSNSRSEMNVSTLELGDSALYLCASSSGQTTGELFFGEGSRLTVL.

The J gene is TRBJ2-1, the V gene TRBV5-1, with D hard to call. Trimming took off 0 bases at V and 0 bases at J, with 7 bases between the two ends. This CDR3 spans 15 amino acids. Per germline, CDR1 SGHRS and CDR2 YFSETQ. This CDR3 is CASSLEWGSYNEQFF. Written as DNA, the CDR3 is TGCGCCAGCAGCTTGGAGTGGGGCTCCTACAATGAGCAGTTCTTC.

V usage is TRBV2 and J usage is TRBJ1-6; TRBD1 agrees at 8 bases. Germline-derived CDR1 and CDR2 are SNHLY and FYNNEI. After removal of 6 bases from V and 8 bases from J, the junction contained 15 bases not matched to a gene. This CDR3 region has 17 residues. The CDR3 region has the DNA TGTGCCAGCAGGACTCTCACGCGGACAGGGTTTTATTCACCCCTCCACTTT. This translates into CASRTLTRTGFYSPLHF.

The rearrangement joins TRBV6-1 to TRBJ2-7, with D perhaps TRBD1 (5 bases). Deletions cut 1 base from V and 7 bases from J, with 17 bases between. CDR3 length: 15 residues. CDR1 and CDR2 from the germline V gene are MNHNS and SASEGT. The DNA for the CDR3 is TGTGCCAGCAGTGAAGAATATGGGGCCATTACAGAGCAGTACTTC. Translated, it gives CASSEEYGAITEQYF.